Below, one T cell receptor (beta chain) is given with its context. The antigen remains undetermined. Reanalyzing the 5' RACE reads, TCRdb keeps one entry per CDR3 protein, without DNA. In total, the table holds about 420,000 distinct CDR3 sequences. Germline V gene sequence: CDR1 SGHRS, CDR2 YFSETQ. This CDR3 spans 15 amino acids. The data are from a study of monozygotic twins with inflammatory bowel disease. Collection of a roughly 2.7 ml blood sample took place per donor. Findings of the study overall: Fewer clonotypes were shared with others by IBD patients than by healthy twins, especially with disease activity. Among T cells, the various subtypes were not distinguishable.

The TCR sequence derives from a human donor with ulcerative colitis or Crohn's disease, or a healthy co-twin of an affected twin (not recorded which). J is TRBJ2-1 and V is TRBV5-1; TCRdb proposes TRBD2, but this gene call is untestable without DNA. Specimen: blood. CDR3 sequence: CASSLDSGSPHEQFF.